This TCR beta chain stems from a study of shared clonotypes between healthy human individuals. Study-wide points: Few donors restricted represented genetic and exposure-history diversity. Richness estimates generally favored naive over memory subsets. Deeper or shallower sequencing was expected to change how clonotypes are shared among donors.

Remarks on this clone: Antigen unknown.

The naive CD8 subset, CD45RO-negative cells positively selected for CCR7, excluded terminally differentiated effector memory CD45RA+ cells. Trimming stripped 1 base from V and 0 bases from J, with 6 bases between. The V gene's germline CDR1 is SGHTA and CDR2 FQGNSA. This CDR3 has 15 residues. Sorted-subset replicate PCRs used about 0.2 ug DNA, approximately 27,000 T cell genomes. Clones were sequenced by immunoSEQ multiplex PCR, and TCRdb holds only the in-frame ones, with some missing. Here the sample spans roughly 2.1 million clones, about 92% being singletons. The sequencing sample was made of naive CD8+ T cells from PBMCs. V is TRBV7-2 and J is TRBJ2-2, with a weak D call TRBD1 (5 bases). The clonotype comes from a man between 18 and 29 years old in good health. Some clones in this sample may be carry-over from other donors' samples. CDR3 nucleotides: TGTGCCAGCAGCTTAGACAGGACGAACACCGGGGAGCTGTTTTTT. It codes for CASSLDRTNTGELFF.